The subject of this entry is one T cell receptor (beta chain). This clonotype has more than one count but fewer than ten. Its antigen remains unidentified. No base qualities exist here, and no much larger clone lies one base off it. TCR cDNA was synthesized by 5'RACE template switching, which introduced a universal primer site and unique molecular identifiers. Priming of cDNA synthesis was performed from both the TCR alpha and TCR beta constant segments. Library amplification used two PCR steps, and the second PCR step added sample barcodes and sequencing adapters. Sequencing of libraries was performed on Illumina HiSeq 2500 (2x100 bp) or NovaSeq (2x150 bp). The authors' pipeline ran thus. MIGEC was used to demultiplex reads and collapse the reads into UMI consensus sequences, and MiXCR was used for V(D)J alignment. Clonotypes responding to the vaccine were identified with edgeR on replicate PBMC samples, with the criteria of FDR below 0.01 and a log2 fold change above 5 up to day 15. Each bulk clonotype was labeled CD4 or CD8 based on which sequenced repertoire, CD4 or CD8, contained the clonotype at higher abundance. The public reads were run again by TCRdb, first through fastp at Q25 and then through MiXCR, and only productive beta chains were kept. Records with the same CDR3 protein are collapsed into one entry carrying the most frequent genes and DNA. For this entry, the V and J calls and clone size follow TCRdb and not the study's own pipeline. This sample gives about 330,000 distinct CDR3 sequences in total; about 7.8% of them show up just once. The top ten hold around 17% of the sample.

V was cut back by 7 bases and J by 3 bases, leaving a gap of 18 bases between them. CDR1 and CDR2 were assigned from the germline V gene as MDHEN and SYDVKM. Measured from the cysteine to the phenylalanine, the CDR3 is 15 residues long. Only the CDR3 DNA stays, 45 bases, in frame from base 1. This record comes from a study of T cells after yellow fever vaccination (dated by TCRdb to between 2018 and 2021). In the study overall: The SMART-Seq v4 Ultra Low Input RNA kit was used to prepare libraries from fractions with low cell numbers. To follow T-cell clones before and after both primary and booster YFV17D yellow fever vaccination, bulk TCR alpha and beta repertoires underwent longitudinal sequencing. Blood was collected at multiple timepoints before and after primary and secondary immunization, and bulk PBMC replicates and cell subsets were isolated. Two healthy male donors, one aged 18 to 30 and one aged 30 to 40 years, made up the cohort.

What the treatment or condition label conveys for this sample: live attenuated yellow fever vaccine strain. At every blood-draw timepoint, two biological replicates of bulk PBMCs were collected. PBMCs were isolated from peripheral blood using a standard Ficoll-Paque protocol. TriZol was used to extract RNA from bulk PBMCs, CD4 and CD8 fractions, and dextramer-positive and dextramer-negative fractions. The paper's findings and limits, for the study overall: A small fraction of clonotypes appeared in both the CD4 and CD8 compartments, likely as a result of convergent recombination. Most clones expanded after primary vaccination were re-detected after the booster (around 96% of CD4 and 88% of CD8), suggesting broad memory maintenance. Computational filtering was needed because FACS-sorted repertoires could contain abundant contaminating clonotypes from the bulk population. Because only two donors were included in the study, the extent to which the findings can be generalized is limited. Compared with the primary T-cell response, the secondary T-cell response was weaker but faster, peaking on day 5 rather than day 15.

The clonotype originates from a man between 18 and 35 years old who received the YFV17D yellow fever vaccine. Rearrangement joined TRBV28 to TRBJ1-1; TRBD1 could be the D gene, as 5 bases match. Sequenced material: PBMCs, taken approximately 47 days after the first yellow fever vaccination. The DNA sequence reads TGTGCCAGCACCAACCCGGACATTTTCGACACTGAAGCTTTCTTT. This yields the protein CASTNPDIFDTEAFF.